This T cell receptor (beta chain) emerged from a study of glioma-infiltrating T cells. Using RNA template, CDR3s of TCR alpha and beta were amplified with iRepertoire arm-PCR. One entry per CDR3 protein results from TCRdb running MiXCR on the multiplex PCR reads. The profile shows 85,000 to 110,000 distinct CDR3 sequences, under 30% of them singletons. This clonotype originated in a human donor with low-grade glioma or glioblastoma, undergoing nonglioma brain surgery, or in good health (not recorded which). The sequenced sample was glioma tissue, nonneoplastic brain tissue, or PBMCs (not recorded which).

The CDR3 loop reads CASSQFLTSGGAPQETQYF. CDR3 DNA: TGTGCCAGCAGCCAATTCCTTACTAGCGGGGGGGCGCCGCAAGAGACCCAGTACTTC. J is TRBJ2-5 and V is TRBV4-2; 13 bases agree with TRBD2. The V gene end was trimmed by 2 bases and the J gene end by 2 bases; junction bases not matched to a gene: 11. Germline V gene data show CDR1 as LGHNA and CDR2 as YNFKEQ. The CDR3 is made up of 19 amino acids.